These 9 T cell receptor beta chains were sequenced from one sample in a study of regulatory T cells in long-lasting Graves disease (dated by TCRdb to about 2021). Libraries were made using multiplex PCR. The data were produced on an Illumina HiSeq 4000. To build TCR beta libraries, CDR3 regions were amplified by Arm-PCR using iRepertoire HTBI primers. TCRdb reprocessed the public reads (quality trimming at Q25 with fastp, clone calling with MiXCR) and kept in-frame beta chains. Rows with one shared CDR3 protein collapse into an entry with the most common genes and DNA. Within this sample are hundreds of thousands of distinct CDR3 sequences, with less than 20% of them counted one time only. The ten largest clonotypes hold about 20% of the sample. This sample's time point label indicates: newly diagnosed GD, antithyroid drugs for less than 3 months. For both TCR sequencing and RNA sequencing, RNA was extracted from PBMCs using TRIzol.

The sample was also reused in another study, on T cells in Graves' hyperthyroidism and ophthalmopathy.

The material was peripheral blood mononuclear cells (PBMCs), obtained at new diagnosis, from a patient treated with antithyroid drugs. The receptors originated from a young woman with Graves disease. Donor details come from another sample of the same person, matched by shared clones.

This clonotype came up once. The DNA of the CDR3 is TGCGCCAGTTTCGGGGGGACAACCTACAATGAGCAGTTCTTC. Protein sequence: CASFGGTTYNEQFF. The genes are TRBV10-2 and TRBJ2-1; tentative D call: TRBD2 (7 bases). The germline V and J ends were trimmed by 9 bases and 2 bases, with 14 bases remaining between them. Germline CDR1 and CDR2: WSHSY and SAAADI. This CDR3 is built from 14 residues.

The J gene is TRBJ2-2, the V gene TRBV3-1, with D tentatively TRBD1 or TRBD2 (5 bases each). V was shortened by 4 bases and J by 8 bases, with 8 bases between the two germline ends. The germline gives CDR1 LGHDT, CDR2 YNNKEL (reference sequence). The length of the CDR3 is 12 residues. This CDR3 is CASSPGRGELFF. The CDR3 nucleotides read TGTGCCAGCAGCCCGGGACGAGGGGAGCTGTTTTTT.

This clonotype was observed once. The V and J genes are TRBV6-1 and TRBJ1-3, with 8 bases lining up with TRBD1. The CDR3 runs 15 residues. In germline, CDR1 is MNHNS, CDR2 SASEGT. The trim removed 0 bases at V and 9 bases at J, leaving 7 bases unmatched. The chain's CDR3 is CASSEAWTGRSTIYF. In DNA, the CDR3 is TGTGCCAGCAGTGAAGCTTGGACAGGGAGAAGCACCATATATTTT.

There are a few counts of this clonotype. This chain joins TRBV5-5 and TRBJ2-5; tentative D call: TRBD2 (5 bases). CDR1 is SGHKS, CDR2 YYEKEE, per germline (reference sequence). The CDR3 runs to 16 residues. V was shortened by 3 bases and J by 1 base, with 16 bases between the two germline ends. The CDR3 spells CASSSIRGTFQETQYF. CDR3 DNA sequence: TGTGCCAGCAGCTCGATACGGGGTACCTTCCAAGAGACCCAGTACTTC.

This chain connects TRBV7-8 to TRBJ2-7; maybe TRBD1 (5 bases). The V end lost 1 base, the J end lost 8 bases, and 15 bases lay between the germline ends. Germline assignment: CDR1 SGHVS and CDR2 FQNEAQ. There are 14 residues in the CDR3. CDR3: CASSLEIAQDKQYF. Written as DNA, the CDR3 is TGTGCCAGCAGCTTAGAAATCGCCCAGGACAAGCAGTACTTC.

This clonotype was recorded at least ten times. V and J are TRBV27 and TRBJ2-5, with D perhaps being TRBD1 or TRBD2 (5 bases each). The germline V and J ends were trimmed by 4 bases and 5 bases, with 17 bases remaining between them. The CDR3 consists of 15 residues. Germline V gene sequence: CDR1 MNHEY, CDR2 SMNVEV (reference sequence). The CDR3 here is CASSSFGTGRETQYF. CDR3 in DNA: TGTGCCAGCAGTTCCTTTGGGACGGGCCGGGAGACCCAGTACTTC.

The sample holds a few counts of this clonotype. V is TRBV10-3 and J is TRBJ2-7; TRBD1 matches at 7 bases. This CDR3 spans 13 amino acids. V shed 10 bases and J 2 bases; nucleotides not matched to a gene: 8. In germline, CDR1 is ENHRY, CDR2 SYGVKD. Written as DNA, the CDR3 is TGTGCCACCCAGGACAGGTTAACCTACGAGCAGTACTTC. It encodes CATQDRLTYEQYF.

This clonotype showed up many times. The V gene is TRBV28, the J gene TRBJ2-7; D gene ambiguous. Trimming pared 2 bases from V and 3 bases from J, leaving 5 bases between. CDR3 length: 12 amino acids. Germline V lookup: CDR1 MDHEN, CDR2 SYDVKM. CDR3 in amino acids: CASSLPHYEQYF. CDR3 DNA: TGTGCCAGCAGTTTACCCCACTACGAGCAGTACTTC.

The table lists this clonotype with many counts. V is TRBV3-1 and J is TRBJ2-1; 9 nucleotides agree with TRBD2. CDR3 length equals 15 residues. The J segment lost 7 bases and the V segment lost 3 bases, leaving 7 bases of the junction unmatched. CDR1 and CDR2 from the germline V gene are LGHDT and YNNKEL (reference sequence). CDR3 coding DNA: TGTGCCAGCAGCCAGCTAGCGGGAACGGGAAATGAGCAGTTCTTC. It translates to CASSQLAGTGNEQFF.